This T cell receptor beta chain is drawn from a study of blood T cells in healthy people across ages (dated by TCRdb to between 2015 and 2017). Notes on the research overall: In model experiments, template switching captured about one uniquely barcoded TCR beta cDNA molecule for every two T cells. To avoid experimental bias, donors of different ages were spread randomly across the sequencing lanes. Donors were grouped into four age groups: young (average 16 years), middle-aged (around 39), aged (about 59) and long-lived (less than 85). The study analyzed two additional independent replicas of 1 million unique cDNA reads from the same blood draw for two donors, one aged 18 to 30 and one aged 80 or older. Age-related changes in TCR beta repertoire diversity were measured in the study by deep sequencing normalized with unique cDNA molecular identifiers. The investigation overall reported the following: Because the CMV infection status of the donors was unknown, age-related changes in expanded clonotypes may potentially have been confounded. As age increased, observed TCR beta diversity per million T cells dropped in a roughly linear way, and a significant reduction was already evident by age 40. Total diversity estimates from one million sequenced T cells were considered lower bounds and underestimates. Compared with the aged group, the long-lived group had more naive CD4+ T cells, fewer expanded clones and increased TCR diversity, a pattern suggesting age selection. Conclusive comparison of naive and antigen-experienced compartments was prevented by the profiling of bulk unsorted PBMCs. A strong correlation was found between observed TCR beta diversity and the percentage of naive T cells measured by flow cytometry.

The 40 or so donors, aged about 6 to 100 years, were systemically healthy Caucasian individuals from Russia. Each donor gave roughly 9.5 milliliters of peripheral blood, collected into EDTA-treated Vacutainer tubes. Ficoll-Paque density-gradient centrifugation was used to isolate PBMCs, with at least 6 million obtained per sample. Total RNA, at least 5 micrograms per sample, was extracted from PBMCs with Trizol reagent. Naive CD45RAhigh/CD27high T cell percentages were measured by flow cytometry on a PBMC aliquot from every donor. Concerning this clonotype: Its antigen is not yet known. Base quality data are lacking; no much larger clone is found one base away.

To prepare the library, 5' RACE was applied. Sequencing used an Illumina HiSeq 2500. The second PCR ran for about 7 to 11 cycles and used a J-beta primer mix along with a sample-barcoded 5' primer. Each TCR beta cDNA molecule received a unique molecular identifier from a template-switch 5' adaptor carrying 12 random nucleotides. Each sample yielded at least 2.5 million CDR3-containing paired-end reads. All of the RNA was converted into first-strand cDNA using the Mint cDNA synthesis kit, with a TRBC-specific oligonucleotide serving as the primer. Following uracil-DNA glycosylase treatment, a first 18-cycle PCR with universal primers M1SS and BC2_uni_R was performed on all cDNA. The paper's data handling went like this. For normalization, 1 million high-quality reads were randomly selected from each sample, with every read carrying a distinct molecular identifier. Reads with shared molecular identifiers were discarded instead of being binned into consensus sequences. MiTCR, run with a Q25 quality threshold and the strictest error-elimination algorithm, handled CDR3 identification, clonotype clustering and error correction. A nonparametric unseen species model using Euler transformation provided a lower-bound estimate of total TCR beta diversity. TCRdb's own reprocessing of the public reads used fastp at Q25 and MiXCR and kept productive beta chains. For every CDR3 protein sequence, its rows merge into one entry that carries the most common genes and DNA. The V and J calls and clone size come from TCRdb's table, not from the authors' own analysis. The sample records 1.5 million to 2 million distinct CDR3 sequences, around half of which are singletons. Approximately 2.1% of the sample goes to the ten largest clones.

For this chain, trimming is 1 base at the V end and 7 bases at the J end, and the number of junction bases without a gene match is 8. The CDR3 starts with the cysteine, ends with the phenylalanine, and has 17 residues. The entry retains the CDR3 DNA only, 51 bases that are in frame from base 1. The germline V gene encodes CDR1 SGHTA and CDR2 FQGNSA. The source is a woman aged 40-49 years in good health. Recombination connected TRBV7-2 to TRBJ1-6; 9 nucleotides in the junction match TRBD1. Sequenced input: blood. The sequenced DNA: TGTGCCAGCAGCTTAGGAACAGGGGGCCCTCTAAATTCACCCCTCCACTTT. This yields the protein CASSLGTGGPLNSPLHF.